The present T cell receptor (beta chain) was sequenced within a study of T cell responses to AZD1222 COVID-19 vaccine. Study as a whole: It was second doses at about 4 or about 12 weeks that were pooled. Broader study findings: Baseline serostatus was positive in only five to seven AZD1222 recipients. Most donors were white British and more were female, and clonal diversity was possibly underestimated. Of spike-specific TCRs, nearly half reportedly target regions left unmutated in variants.

V gave up 8 bases and J gave up 0 bases, with 5 bases separating them. Germline V lookup: CDR1 SNHLY, CDR2 FYNNEI. The CDR3 is 12 residues long. Notes on this clone: As yet, its antigen is unknown.

The table came from immunoSEQ multiplex PCR; TCRdb's copy has only in-frame clones and leaves some out. Of about 120,000 clones listed, roughly 84% were seen once; the top ten hold around 10%. Source: peripheral blood, taken on day 0 of AZD1222 vaccination. The clonotype originates from an adult in good health. The chain carries TRBV2 and TRBJ2-4, with D hard to call. The CDR3 sequence: CASDIAKNIQYF. CDR3 bases: TGTGCCAGCGACATAGCCAAAAACATTCAGTACTTC. The full variable domain, in which reference TRBV2 and TRBJ2-4 provide the parts outside the CDR3, is EPEVTQTPSHQVTQMGQEVILRCVPISNHLYFYWYRQILGQKVEFLVSFYNNEISEKSEIFDDQFSVERPDGSNFTLKIRSTKLEDSAMYFCASDIAKNIQYFGAGTRLSVL.